This entry lists 31 T cell receptor beta chains sequenced from one sample in a study of blood T cell repertoires in COVID-19. The data were produced by immunoSEQ multiplex PCR, yet TCRdb's version contains in-frame clones alone and is incomplete. The profile shows 80,000 to 100,000 clones, over 70% of them singletons. Material: peripheral blood. The receptors originated from a man in his 60s with acute or convalescent COVID-19.

This clone was detected only a few times. The chain combines TRBV28 with TRBJ2-4; the D gene is possibly TRBD1 (5 bases). The CDR3 is 15 amino acids. The V gene's germline CDR1 is MDHEN and CDR2 SYDVKM. V was cut by 5 bases and J by 0 bases, with 11 bases left in between. CDR3 DNA: TGTGCCAGCAGTGAACAGGAACTAGCCAAAAACATTCAGTACTTC. This sequence encodes CASSEQELAKNIQYF.

This clone appeared a few times. J is TRBJ2-7 and V is TRBV7-2; possibly TRBD1 for D (5 bases). Looked up from germline, CDR1 is SGHTA and CDR2 is FQGNSA. The ends were cut back, 2 bases at V and 0 bases at J, with 8 bases in the middle. This CDR3 spans 14 amino acids. The CDR3 coding sequence is TGTGCCAGCAGCTTAACAGGCGTCTCCTACGAGCAGTACTTC. This translates into CASSLTGVSYEQYF. The variable domain in full, completed from reference TRBV7-2 and TRBJ2-7, reads GAGVSQSPSNKVTEKGKDVELRCDPISGHTALYWYRQSLGQGLEFLIYFQGNSAPDKSGLPSDRFSAERTGGSVSTLTIQRTQQEDSAVYLCASSLTGVSYEQYFGPGTRLTVT.

In its sample, this clone was seen once. V gene TRBV28 combines with J gene TRBJ1-1, with 7 bases aligning to TRBD1. The V segment lost 9 bases and the J segment 5 bases; nucleotides outside the gene matches: 27. The length of the CDR3 is 19 residues. Germline CDR1 MDHEN, CDR2 SYDVKM. In DNA, the CDR3 is TGTGCCAGTGAAAAGACAGGGTTTTCCTTCCCTATGAGGTGGACTGAAGCTTTCTTT. This gives the protein CASEKTGFSFPMRWTEAFF.

The rearrangement joins TRBV7-2 to TRBJ1-1; D gene ambiguous. V lost 2 bases to trimming and J lost 7 bases, with 8 bases between them. The CDR3 has 12 amino acids. Germline loops: CDR1 SGHTA, CDR2 FQGNSA. This chain's CDR3 is CASSLLGIEAFF. The CDR3, as DNA: TGTGCCAGCAGCTTACTCGGGATTGAAGCTTTCTTT.

The chain has TRBV10-1 and TRBJ2-5, with D possibly matching TRBD2 (6 bases). Between the trimmed V and J ends, which lost 4 bases and 5 bases, there was a span of 11 bases. This CDR3 spans 13 amino acids. The V gene's germline CDR1 is WNHNN and CDR2 SYGVQD (reference sequence). As DNA, the CDR3 is TGCGCCAGCAGTGTGGGGGGTGGCGAGACCCAGTACTTC. It translates to CASSVGGGETQYF.

V is TRBV11-2 and J is TRBJ2-6, with TRBD1 identical over 9 bases. Germline assignment: CDR1 SGHAT and CDR2 FQNNGV. The V and J ends lost 1 base and 0 bases, in that order; junction bases with no gene match: 4. The CDR3 contains 18 residues. Here the CDR3 DNA reads TGTGCCAGCAGCTTAGGACAGGGGGATATCTCTGGGGCCAACGTCCTGACTTTC. Encoded protein: CASSLGQGDISGANVLTF.

This clone was found once. The chain employs TRBV5-4 and TRBJ2-7, with TRBD1 matching over 8 bases. CDR1 SGHNT and CDR2 YYREEE come from the germline V gene (reference sequence). The V and J ends lost 4 bases and 3 bases, in that order; junction bases with no gene match: 3. The CDR3 covers 13 residues. CDR3 sequence (DNA): TGTGCCAGCAGCCCGACAGGGGTCTACGAGCAGTACTTC. Translating gives CASSPTGVYEQYF.

This clone appeared a few times. V is TRBV2 and J is TRBJ1-5; D ambiguous. The CDR3 extends over 15 amino acids. Trimming cost V 1 base and J 5 bases, with 12 bases left between them. CDR1 and CDR2 (germline): SNHLY, FYNNEI. CDR3: CASSEDGRTDQPQHF. CDR3 DNA sequence: TGTGCCAGCAGTGAAGATGGTAGAACGGATCAGCCCCAGCATTTT.

The chain employs TRBV11-2 and TRBJ2-7; 7 bases agree with TRBD1. Germline CDR1 SGHAT, CDR2 FQNNGV. Unmatched junction bases numbered 9, after V lost 4 bases and J lost 9 bases. The CDR3 covers 13 residues. CDR3 region: CASSSWLGGGQYF. The CDR3 nucleotides are TGTGCCAGCAGCTCCTGGCTAGGGGGCGGGCAGTACTTC.

The chain has TRBV9 and TRBJ2-3; the D gene is possibly TRBD2 (6 bases). V lost 1 base and J 3 bases, leaving 12 bases between the germline ends. The germline gives CDR1 SGDLS, CDR2 YYNGEE. The CDR3 covers 15 residues. CDR3 bases: TGTGCCAGCAGCGTAAGTCCCGGGAGTACAGATACGCAGTATTTT. Its translation is CASSVSPGSTDTQYF.

In this sample, this clone turned up a few times. The V call is TRBV2, the J call TRBJ1-1; D is unresolved. Germline loops: CDR1 SNHLY, CDR2 FYNNEI. This CDR3 spans 11 amino acids. With 4 bases removed from V and 8 bases from J, the gap between germline ends came to 8 bases. The CDR3 is CASSVGAEAFF. The CDR3 nucleotides read TGTGCCAGCAGTGTAGGAGCCGAAGCTTTCTTT.

The J gene is TRBJ1-5, the V gene TRBV3-1 (or the pseudogene TRBV3-2); maybe TRBD1 (5 bases). Per germline, CDR1 LGHDT and CDR2 YNNKEL (reference sequence). With 1 base removed from V and 6 bases from J, the gap between germline ends came to 10 bases. This CDR3 is built from 14 residues. CDR3 sequence: CASSQVPGSQPQHF. In nucleotides, the CDR3 is TGTGCCAGCAGCCAAGTGCCAGGGTCTCAGCCCCAGCATTTT.

CDR3 sequence (DNA): TGTGCCAGCAGCCAGGACCTCGGACTAGCGGGAGTCGAGCAGTACTTC. Residues: CASSQDLGLAGVEQYF. The chain carries TRBV11-2 and TRBJ2-7; 13 nucleotides agree with TRBD2. Losses at the gene ends were 5 bases for V and 6 bases for J; bases not matched to a gene: 10. The V gene's germline CDR1 is SGHAT and CDR2 FQNNGV. The CDR3 spans 16 residues.

This chain connects TRBV4-3 to TRBJ2-2; D is possibly TRBD1 (6 bases). Germline CDR1 reads LGHNA; CDR2 reads YSLEER. Trimming left V 1 base short and J 7 bases short, with 16 bases between. The CDR3 runs to 16 residues. CDR3 region: CASSQGAGVFGGELFF. For the CDR3, the DNA is TGCGCCAGCAGCCAAGGAGCAGGGGTTTTTGGCGGGGAGCTGTTTTTT.

About this clone itself: The same CDR3 can be traced to other DNA sequences in this sample. This rearrangement joins TRBV27 to TRBJ1-1; perhaps TRBD1 as D (6 bases). CDR3 length: 15 amino acids. Trimming left V 0 bases short and J 5 bases short, with 13 bases between. Looked up from germline, CDR1 is MNHEY and CDR2 is SMNVEV (reference sequence). The CDR3 nucleotides are TGTGCCAGCAGTTTATCTCAGACAGGCGGAACTGAAGCTTTCTTT. Translating gives CASSLSQTGGTEAFF.

This clone has ten or more counts. This chain joins TRBV5-1 and TRBJ1-2; D might be TRBD1 (6 bases). The length of the CDR3 is 15 residues. The germline V and J ends were trimmed by 4 bases and 4 bases, with 17 bases remaining between them. CDR1 and CDR2 (germline): SGHRS, YFSETQ. In DNA form, the CDR3 reads TGCGCCAGCAGCGCGGGTTCGGTAGGGGGCTATGGCTACACCTTC. It specifies CASSAGSVGGYGYTF.

The chain has TRBV9 and TRBJ1-3; D gene unclear. CDR3 length: 14 residues. The V gene's germline CDR1 is SGDLS and CDR2 YYNGEE. V lost 6 bases, J lost 0 bases, and 10 bases lay in between. This chain's CDR3 is CASKQSFSGNTIYF. The CDR3 DNA reads TGTGCCAGCAAACAGAGTTTCTCTGGAAACACCATATATTTT. Full variable domain (remainder filled in from reference TRBV9 and TRBJ1-3): DSGVTQTPKHLITATGQRVTLRCSPRSGDLSVYWYQQSLDQGLQFLIQYYNGEERAKGNILERFSAQQFPDLHSELNLSSLELGDSALYFCASKQSFSGNTIYFGEGSWLTVV.

The gene calls are TRBV9 and TRBJ1-1; 9 positions agree with TRBD1. V shed 3 bases, J shed 3 bases, and the junction held 9 bases outside the gene matches. Per germline, CDR1 SGDLS and CDR2 YYNGEE. The length of the CDR3 is 16 residues. The CDR3 sequence: CASSGRERTGDTEAFF. DNA for the CDR3: TGTGCCAGCAGCGGGCGGGAAAGGACAGGGGACACTGAAGCTTTCTTT.

The chain links TRBV19 to TRBJ1-5; 10 bases are a match to TRBD1. The trim removed 4 bases at V and 4 bases at J, leaving 4 bases unmatched. Per germline, CDR1 LNHDA and CDR2 SQIVND (reference sequence). The CDR3 spans 15 residues. CDR3 sequence reads: CASSTGTGANQPQHF. The CDR3 DNA reads TGTGCCAGTAGTACCGGGACAGGGGCGAATCAGCCCCAGCATTTT.

The chain recombines TRBV7-2 with TRBJ1-1, with D possibly being TRBD1 (5 bases). The V and J ends lost 0 bases and 4 bases respectively, with 12 bases between them. The CDR3 covers 15 residues. Germline CDR1 SGHTA, CDR2 FQGNSA. CDR3 sequence (DNA): TGTGCCAGCAGCTTAGCGGGTGGGGGGGGCACTGAAGCTTTCTTT. Translated, it gives CASSLAGGGGTEAFF.

This chain joins TRBV5-4 and TRBJ2-1, with 7 bases aligning to TRBD1. The germline CDR1 and CDR2 sequences are SGHNT and YYREEE (reference sequence). The ends lost 4 bases at V and 7 bases at J; junction bases unmatched: 2. CDR3 length: 12 residues. CDR3 DNA: TGTGCCAGCAGCCGGGACAGTAATGAGCAGTTCTTC. This translates into CASSRDSNEQFF. The full variable domain, with the rest looked up from reference TRBV5-4 and TRBJ2-1, is ETGVTQSPTHLIKTRGQQVTLRCSSQSGHNTVSWYQQALGQGPQFIFQYYREEENGRGNFPPRFSGLQFPNYSSELNVNALELDDSALYLCASSRDSNEQFFGPGTRLTVL.

This chain connects TRBV19 to TRBJ2-2; D gene uncertain. The germline CDR1 and CDR2 sequences are LNHDA and SQIVND (reference sequence). The CDR3 consists of 13 residues. V lost 5 bases, J lost 7 bases, and 11 bases lay in between. CDR3 amino acids: CASSASLGGELFF. Here the CDR3 DNA reads TGTGCCAGTAGTGCGTCGCTTGGCGGGGAGCTGTTTTTT.

V gene TRBV3-1 (or the pseudogene TRBV3-2) combines with J gene TRBJ1-2, with TRBD1 identical over 12 bases. V dropped 5 bases and J dropped 8; count of bases not matched to a gene: 3. CDR3 size: 13 residues. Germline V CDR1 and CDR2: LGHDT, YNNKEL (reference sequence). As DNA, the CDR3 is TGTGCCAGCAGCAGGGACAGGGGGCCCGGCTACACCTTC. The encoded protein is CASSRDRGPGYTF.

Concerning this clone: Different DNA sequences within this sample yield the same CDR3. This chain's CDR3 is CATSRGGGSNQPQHF. The CDR3 DNA reads TGTGCCACCAGCAGGGGGGGAGGTAGCAATCAGCCCCAGCATTTT. This chain joins TRBV15 and TRBJ1-5; tentatively, D is TRBD1 (5 bases). CDR1 and CDR2 from the germline V gene are LNHNV and YYDKDF (reference sequence). This CDR3 is built from 15 residues. Deletions cut 3 bases from V and 0 bases from J, with 9 bases between.

The chain recombines TRBV23-1 with TRBJ2-2; 10 nucleotides align to TRBD2. TRBV23-1 is recorded as an ORF, its role being uncertain. The J segment lost 6 bases and the V segment lost 2 bases, leaving 9 bases of the junction unmatched. The CDR3 extends over 17 amino acids. This chain's CDR3 is CASSQTPSGRTSGELFF. In nucleotides, the CDR3 is TGCGCCAGCAGTCAAACACCTAGCGGGAGAACTTCCGGGGAGCTGTTTTTT.

The gene calls are TRBV16 and TRBJ1-1; D possibly corresponds to TRBD1 (5 bases). Trimming took 2 bases from V and 7 from J, leaving 14 bases between them. The germline CDR1 and CDR2 sequences are KGHSY and FQNENV. This CDR3 contains 14 residues. In DNA, the CDR3 is TGTGCCAGCAGCCAAATCCTTGGACATTTTGAAGCTTTCTTT. Its protein is CASSQILGHFEAFF.

The V call is TRBV6-5, the J call TRBJ1-2; no reliable D call. Trimming left V 2 bases short and J 7 bases short, with 5 bases between. The germline V gene has CDR1 MNHEY and CDR2 SVGAGI. CDR3 length: 11 residues. The CDR3 DNA follows: TGTGCCAGCAGTTACCCAGGTGGCTACACCTTC. Residues: CASSYPGGYTF.

This clone was detected only once. The chain joins TRBV6-4 to TRBJ1-1; weak D call: TRBD1 (5 bases). Germline V gives CDR1 MRHNA, CDR2 SNTAGT. The CDR3 sequence is 14 residues long. The germline V and J ends were trimmed by 6 bases and 4 bases, with 15 bases remaining between them. CDR3 loop: CASSERGEGTEAFF. CDR3 sequence (DNA): TGTGCCAGCAGCGAAAGGGGCGAAGGCACTGAAGCTTTCTTT.

This clone was seen once. The V gene is TRBV4-2, the J gene TRBJ2-7, with no clear D. Germline CDR1 reads LGHNA; CDR2 reads YNFKEQ. This CDR3 contains 14 residues. V was cut by 0 bases and J by 3 bases, with 9 bases left in between. CDR3 in amino acids: CASSQDLVGYEQYF. Written as DNA, the CDR3 is TGTGCCAGCAGCCAAGATCTGGTCGGCTACGAGCAGTACTTC.

The gene calls are TRBV27 and TRBJ2-1, with 7 positions matching TRBD2. This CDR3 spans 20 amino acids. After removal of 3 bases from V and 10 bases from J, the junction contained 27 bases not matched to a gene. Germline CDR1 reads MNHEY; CDR2 reads SMNVEV (reference sequence). CDR3 loop: CASSFRPLAGVVSPGLEQFF. CDR3 bases: TGTGCCAGCAGTTTCCGACCTCTGGCGGGAGTGGTGTCCCCCGGTCTCGAGCAGTTCTTC.

The genes are TRBV4-3 and TRBJ2-3; D perhaps matches TRBD1 (6 bases). Germline V lookup: CDR1 LGHNA, CDR2 YSLEER. V lost 5 bases, J lost 0 bases, and 12 bases lay in between. There are 15 residues in the CDR3. CDR3 region: CASSIQGSSTDTQYF. In DNA, the CDR3 is TGCGCCAGCAGCATACAGGGATCTAGCACAGATACGCAGTATTTT.